The subject of this entry is one T cell receptor beta chain. Its antigen is not known. Generated by immunoSEQ multiplex PCR, the TCRdb table keeps only in-frame clones and is missing some. The data hold approximately 100,000 clones, with roughly 90% observed a single time. Germline assignment: CDR1 SGHTA and CDR2 FQGNSA. Trimming cost V 5 bases and J 4 bases, with 12 bases left between them. The CDR3 totals 14 residues. The data derive from a study of T cell responses to AZD1222 COVID-19 vaccine. Broader study findings: All repertoire sampling was performed exclusively after the peak T cell response. Only a handful of AZD1222 recipients tested seropositive at baseline. Among vaccine-associated CD4 TCRs, coverage spanned spike, with dominance at 160-218 and 743-854.

J is TRBJ1-5 and V is TRBV7-2; tentative D call: TRBD1 (6 bases). The sequence was collected from an adult in good health. Sequencing was performed on peripheral blood, taken on day 0 of AZD1222 vaccination. Written as DNA, the CDR3 is TGTGCCAGCAGCCCGGACAGCCGGAATCAGCCCCAGCATTTT. Translation: CASSPDSRNQPQHF.